Sequencing of this TCR beta chain was carried out in a study of CD8 T cells in ankylosing spondylitis. Regarding the study as a whole: Clones linked to disease were reported to show significant enrichment in matched ankylosing spondylitis synovial fluid. In synovial fluid and blood from reactive arthritis, some motif variants were previously reported. Clones that were linked to disease were CD8+ and were relatively rare in peripheral blood. Ankylosing spondylitis blood appeared to carry a characteristic TCR beta motif of fewer than 10 highly homologous variants.

The CDR3 is made up of 14 amino acids. The V gene end was trimmed by 1 base and the J gene end by 7 bases; junction bases not matched to a gene: 1. The germline gives CDR1 SGDLS, CDR2 YYNGEE. This clonotype was seen a handful of times. Its antigen is undetermined. Construction of TCR beta libraries was performed using quantitative 5'-RACE with molecular barcodes. TCRdb analysed the 5' RACE reads with MiXCR anew, one entry per CDR3 protein. The table includes some 140,000 distinct CDR3 sequences, about 15% detected once. Sequencing was done on a sample of blood, either unsorted or a sorted T cell fraction (not recorded which). The origin of this receptor is a male donor with ankylosing spondylitis. The V and J genes are TRBV9 and TRBJ2-2; 10 bases align to TRBD2. CDR3 sequence reads: CASSVTSGIGELFF. The CDR3 DNA reads TGTGCCAGCAGCGTAACTAGCGGGATCGGGGAGCTGTTTTTT.